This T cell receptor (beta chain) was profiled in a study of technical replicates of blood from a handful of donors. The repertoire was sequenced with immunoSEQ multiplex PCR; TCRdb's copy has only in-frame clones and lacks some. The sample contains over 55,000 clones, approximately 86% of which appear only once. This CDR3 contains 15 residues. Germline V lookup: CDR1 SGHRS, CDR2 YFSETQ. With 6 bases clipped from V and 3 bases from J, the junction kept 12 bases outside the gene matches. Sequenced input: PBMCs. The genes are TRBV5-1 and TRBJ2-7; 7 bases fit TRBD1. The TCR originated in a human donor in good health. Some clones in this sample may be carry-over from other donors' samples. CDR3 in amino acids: CASTDERTGNYEQYF. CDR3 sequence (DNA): TGCGCCAGCACAGATGAAAGGACAGGAAACTACGAGCAGTACTTC.